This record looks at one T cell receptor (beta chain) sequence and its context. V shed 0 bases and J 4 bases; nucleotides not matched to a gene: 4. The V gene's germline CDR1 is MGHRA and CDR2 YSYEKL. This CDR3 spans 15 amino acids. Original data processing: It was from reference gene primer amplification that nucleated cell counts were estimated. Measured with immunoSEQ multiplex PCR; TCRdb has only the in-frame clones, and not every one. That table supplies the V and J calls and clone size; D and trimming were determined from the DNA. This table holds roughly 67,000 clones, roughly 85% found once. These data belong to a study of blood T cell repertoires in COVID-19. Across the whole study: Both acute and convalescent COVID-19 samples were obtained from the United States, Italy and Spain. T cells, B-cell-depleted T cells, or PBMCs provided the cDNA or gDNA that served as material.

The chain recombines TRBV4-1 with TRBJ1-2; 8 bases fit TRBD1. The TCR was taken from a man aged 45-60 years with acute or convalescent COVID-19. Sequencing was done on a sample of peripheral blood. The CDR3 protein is CASSQDRGLGYGYTF. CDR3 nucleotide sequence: TGCGCCAGCAGCCAAGACAGGGGGCTCGGCTATGGCTACACCTTC.